This is a list of T cell receptor beta chains from one sample in a study of cytomegalovirus exposure and HLA in healthy donors. Only in-frame clones appear in the TCRdb table, and some are missing; sequencing was by immunoSEQ multiplex PCR. The sample lists about 150,000 clones; 65% to 80% were seen once. The specimen was PBMCs. The receptors come from a woman in her thirties or forties in good health and CMV-seronegative. Both conserved end residues are part of each CDR3. A D gene is named only where the DNA matches it firmly. For some rows the clone size is stated as once, few or many, or as a class when expanded; others skip it.

CDR3nt	CDR3aa	v_gene	j_gene	abundance	d_gene
TGTGCCAGCAGCGCGCAGGTTGATGAGCAGTTCTTC	CASSAQVDEQFF	TRBV5-6	TRBJ2-1	-	-
TGCGCCAGCAGCTTGGCCATAGCGGGAGGGACTTACAATGAGCAGTTCTTC	CASSLAIAGGTYNEQFF	TRBV5-1	TRBJ2-1	-	TRBD2
TGTGCCAGCAGGGCACAGGGGAGGAGAGAGACCCAGTACTTC	CASRAQGRRETQYF	TRBV6-1	TRBJ2-5	-	-
TGTGCCAGTAGTATGGAAGCGGGACGAGTTAACACTGAAGCTTTCTTT	CASSMEAGRVNTEAFF	TRBV19	TRBJ1-1	few	-
TGTGCCAGCAGCTTGGGTCCGGGGGTCTACGAGCAGTACTTC	CASSLGPGVYEQYF	TRBV11-3	TRBJ2-7	once	-
TGTGCCAGCAGCTTAGACCTGAGACTAGCGGGAGGGCCCGGGGAGCTGTTTTTT	CASSLDLRLAGGPGELFF	TRBV11-3	TRBJ2-2	-	TRBD2
TGCGCCAGCAGCTTTGAGTTTACGAACACTGAAGCTTTCTTT	CASSFEFTNTEAFF	TRBV5-1	TRBJ1-1	-	-
TGTGCCAGCAGCGCAGGTGGAATATACGAGCAGTACTTC	CASSAGGIYEQYF	TRBV6-6	TRBJ2-7	-	-
TGTGCCAGCAGTGAAGGCTTGGTTACTAGCGGGAGGGAGACCCAGTACTTC	CASSEGLVTSGRETQYF	TRBV6-1	TRBJ2-5	-	TRBD2
TGTGCCAGCAGCTGGGGACAGGGCACTGAAGCTTTCTTT	CASSWGQGTEAFF	TRBV5-6	TRBJ1-1	-	TRBD1
TGTGCCAGCAGCCGATGGACAGCCGATAGCAATCAGCCCCAGCATTTT	CASSRWTADSNQPQHF	TRBV7-9	TRBJ1-5	-	-
TGTGCCAGCAGTTCCCCCTCCGGGACAGGGAGGACTGAAGCTTTCTTT	CASSSPSGTGRTEAFF	TRBV28	TRBJ1-1	-	TRBD1
TGTGCCAGCAGTTTGCGGGCAGGTGTTAACACCATATATTTT	CASSLRAGVNTIYF	TRBV27	TRBJ1-3	few	-
TGTGCCAGCAGCTTACCGGGTCTACATCAGCCCCAGCATTTT	CASSLPGLHQPQHF	TRBV7-9	TRBJ1-5	-	-
TGTGCCAGCAGCTTAGGTGTGTTCGGACTGCCATCCTACGAGCAGTACTTC	CASSLGVFGLPSYEQYF	TRBV11-3	TRBJ2-7	-	-
TGTGCCAGCAGCTGGGGGGGTCGGGTGCAAGGGACCCAGTACTTC	CASSWGGRVQGTQYF	TRBV5-4	TRBJ2-5	-	TRBD2
TGTGCCAGCAGGGGGACAAGGTACGAGCAGTACTTC	CASRGTRYEQYF	TRBV2	TRBJ2-7	once	-
TGTGCCAGCAGTTACTCTAAAACTGAAGCTTTCTTT	CASSYSKTEAFF	TRBV6-6	TRBJ1-1	-	-
TGTGCCACCAGCAGAGGGGACAGTTATAATGAAAAACTGTTTTTT	CATSRGDSYNEKLFF	TRBV15	TRBJ1-4	-	TRBD1
TGTGCCAGCAGCGTAGACAGTAACACTGAAGCTTTCTTT	CASSVDSNTEAFF	TRBV9	TRBJ1-1	-	-
TGTGCCAGCAGTTTATCGGAGGGGGCTTCCGACATTCAGTACTTC	CASSLSEGASDIQYF	TRBV28	TRBJ2-4	once	-
TGTGCCAGCAGCTTCGAGGCCTACGAGCAGTACTTC	CASSFEAYEQYF	TRBV5-6	TRBJ2-7	-	-
TGTGCCAGCAGCCTACCAGCGGAGGTAACTGAAGCTTTCTTT	CASSLPAEVTEAFF	TRBV28	TRBJ1-1	-	-
TGTGCCAGCAGTTACTCATCGGACGGAGGCTATGGCTACACCTTC	CASSYSSDGGYGYTF	TRBV6-5	TRBJ1-2	once	-
TGTGCCAGCAGTTTCTCTTACAGGGCAGCTAACTATGGCTACACCTTC	CASSFSYRAANYGYTF	TRBV6-5	TRBJ1-2	once	-
TGCAGTGCGAGGGGGCAGCGGATTCAGTACTTC	CSARGQRIQYF	TRBV20-1	TRBJ2-4	-	TRBD1
TGCAGCGTTGCCCGGGACAGAAACTATGGCTACACCTTC	CSVARDRNYGYTF	TRBV29-1	TRBJ1-2	-	TRBD1
TGTGCCAGTAGTTCATCAGGGGTTGAGCAGTTCTTC	CASSSSGVEQFF	TRBV19	TRBJ2-1	-	-
TGTGCCAGCAGTTACCAATCTAGCTTAGTCCACGAGCAGTACTTC	CASSYQSSLVHEQYF	TRBV6-5	TRBJ2-7	-	-
TGTGCCAGCAGCTTCACAGGGGGCCGGGAGACCCAGTACTTC	CASSFTGGRETQYF	TRBV7-8	TRBJ2-5	-	TRBD1
TGTGCCAGCAGCTTAGCGGGAGGGCAGAGTAATGAAAAACTGTTTTTT	CASSLAGGQSNEKLFF	TRBV7-8	TRBJ1-4	-	-
TGTGCCAGCAGCTTAGTAGGGAGTGACTATAGCAATCAGCCCCAGCATTTT	CASSLVGSDYSNQPQHF	TRBV7-2	TRBJ1-5	-	-
TGTGCCAGCAGCCGGGACAGGGCCAACTACGAGCAGTACTTC	CASSRDRANYEQYF	TRBV4-2	TRBJ2-7	-	TRBD1
TGTGCCAGCAGTCCAACGACAGGGACCGGGAGGGGTACTGAAGCTTTCTTT	CASSPTTGTGRGTEAFF	TRBV27	TRBJ1-1	-	TRBD1
TGTGCCAGCAGCCAAGCAGCAGGGGCGACCTACGAGCAGTACTTC	CASSQAAGATYEQYF	TRBV4-2	TRBJ2-7	-	-
TGTGCCAGCAGTGCGTCCCGGGAAGAGACCCAGTACTTC	CASSASREETQYF	TRBV6-4	TRBJ2-5	-	-
TGTGCCAGCAGTCGACAGGGGGCCTACGAGCAGTACTTC	CASSRQGAYEQYF	TRBV5-6	TRBJ2-7	once	TRBD1
TGTGCCAGCAGCTTACCCGGACTCCAGGATGGCTACACCTTC	CASSLPGLQDGYTF	TRBV7-9	TRBJ1-2	-	-
TGCGCCAGCAGCTTCAGCGGGGGCACAGATACGCAGTATTTT	CASSFSGGTDTQYF	TRBV5-1	TRBJ2-3	-	TRBD2
TGTGCCAGCTGCCAACAGGGGAACACTGAAGCTTTCTTT	CASCQQGNTEAFF	TRBV6-1	TRBJ1-1	-	-
TGCGCCAGCAGCCAAGATCCCGGGTCCCAAGAGACCCAGTACTTC	CASSQDPGSQETQYF	TRBV4-1	TRBJ2-5	-	-
TGTGCCACCAGCAGATTGGGTACGAACAGAACCTACGAGCAGTACTTC	CATSRLGTNRTYEQYF	TRBV15	TRBJ2-7	-	-
TGCAGCGTTGAGGTTTTCCAGGAACAAGGTTCGCTGTTCGCCTACGAGCAGTACTTC	CSVEVFQEQGSLFAYEQYF	TRBV29-1	TRBJ2-7	once	-
TGTGCCAGCAGTTACTCAGAAGCCTGGGAGCAGTTCTTC	CASSYSEAWEQFF	TRBV6-6	TRBJ2-1	-	-
TGTGCCAGCAGTTACCGTGGGCTAGCGGGGACAGATACGCAGTATTTT	CASSYRGLAGTDTQYF	TRBV6-5	TRBJ2-3	few	TRBD2
TGTGCCAGCAGCACCGGGACTCTTGGGCCCCAGCATTTT	CASSTGTLGPQHF	TRBV5-6	TRBJ1-5	-	-
TGCGCCAGCACCCAGCGGTCCCACGGCGATGAGCAGTTCTTC	CASTQRSHGDEQFF	TRBV4-1	TRBJ2-1	few	-
TGCGCCAGCAGCTTGGCTTGGGACAGGGGGCTGGGGAACACTGAAGCTTTCTTT	CASSLAWDRGLGNTEAFF	TRBV5-1	TRBJ1-1	few	TRBD1
TGTGCCAGCAGCGCCGGGTCCCTCTACGAGCAGTACTTC	CASSAGSLYEQYF	TRBV9	TRBJ2-7	-	-
TGTGCCAGCAGCCTTAGCGGACCCTACAATGAGCAGTTCTTC	CASSLSGPYNEQFF	TRBV11-2	TRBJ2-1	-	-
TGTGCCAGCAGCTTGGGGGGGGACAATCAGCCCCAGCATTTT	CASSLGGDNQPQHF	TRBV5-6	TRBJ1-5	-	-
TGTGCATCTAGTCCGGGACAGGGGGCTTTTTACAATGAGCAGTTCTTC	CASSPGQGAFYNEQFF	TRBV30	TRBJ2-1	-	TRBD1
TGTGCCAGCAGTGACTCGAGCGGATCCTACAATGAGCAGTTCTTC	CASSDSSGSYNEQFF	TRBV6-4	TRBJ2-1	few	-
TGTGCCAGCAGCTTAGGTGGCCTTCTTAATCAGCCCCAGCATTTT	CASSLGGLLNQPQHF	TRBV7-8	TRBJ1-5	-	-